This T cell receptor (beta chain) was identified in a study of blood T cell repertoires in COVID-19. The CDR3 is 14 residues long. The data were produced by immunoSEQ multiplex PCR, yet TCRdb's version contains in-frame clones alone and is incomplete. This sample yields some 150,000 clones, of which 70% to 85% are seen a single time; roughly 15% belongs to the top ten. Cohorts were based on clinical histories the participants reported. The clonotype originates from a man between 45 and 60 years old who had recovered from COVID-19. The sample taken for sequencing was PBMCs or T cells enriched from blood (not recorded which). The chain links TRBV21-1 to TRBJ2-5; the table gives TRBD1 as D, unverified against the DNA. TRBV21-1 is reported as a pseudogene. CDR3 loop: CASSKGTGQETQYF. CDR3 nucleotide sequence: TGTGCCAGCAGCAAGGGGACAGGGCAAGAGACCCAGTACTTC.